The present entry profiles one TCR beta chain with its context. The data belong to a study of blood T cell repertoires in COVID-19. Study in general: COVID-19 samples from acute and convalescent phases originated in the United States, Italy and Spain. From T cells, B-cell-depleted T cells, or PBMCs came the material, which was cDNA or gDNA.

As handled by the study authors: For nucleated cells, counts were estimated from reference gene primer amplification. Generated by immunoSEQ multiplex PCR, the TCRdb table keeps only in-frame clones and is missing some. V and J calls and clone size come straight from that table; D and trimming were deduced from the DNA. The sample comprises 200,000 to 300,000 clones, approximately 84% of which are singletons, and approximately 1.9% rests with the top ten. The sample was peripheral blood. The TCR originated in a woman at least 80 years old with acute or convalescent COVID-19.

CDR3 DNA: TGTGCCAGCAGGTCCGGACAGGGGTCCTACGAGCAGTACTTC. Its protein is CASRSGQGSYEQYF. The V call is TRBV2, the J call TRBJ2-7, with 9 bases matching TRBD1. The CDR3 loop spans 14 amino acids. Trimming removed 6 bases from V and 1 base from J; junction bases left unmatched: 4. Germline CDR1 SNHLY, CDR2 FYNNEI.